Listed here is a single T cell receptor (beta chain). Antigen: not known. This sample was taken from a study of shared clonotypes between healthy human individuals. In the original workflow: There were no quality scores in the junction-only immunoSEQ sequences, so filtering differed. Generated by immunoSEQ multiplex PCR, the TCRdb table keeps only in-frame clones and is missing some. From that table come the V and J calls and clone size; the DNA was used to work out D and trimming. The sample carries fewer than 650,000 clones, 76% recorded once. General study points: Clonotype sharing across donors was expected to vary with sequencing depth.

V was shortened by 2 bases and J by 3 bases, with 12 bases between the two germline ends. The CDR3 extends over 15 amino acids. Genomic DNA for unsorted samples, which was extracted with the QIAamp DNA Blood Mini kit, came from some 100 million PBMCs. This chain joins TRBV23-1 and TRBJ2-3; D not resolved. TRBV23-1 is flagged as an ORF with uncertain function. The TCR was taken from a woman between 40 and 50 years old in good health. Some clones in this sample may be carry-over from other donors' samples. Material for sequencing was PBMCs. CDR3 in amino acids: CASSQPLGWTDTQYF. DNA for the CDR3: TGCGCCAGCAGTCAACCTCTCGGGTGGACAGATACGCAGTATTTT.